The 26 T cell receptor beta chains below come from one sample, sequenced in a study of PD-1 blockade in classical Hodgkin lymphoma. Profiling relied on immunoSEQ multiplex PCR, and the TCRdb table lists in-frame clones only, not all of them. The repertoire holds around 26,000 clones, 80% to 85% seen once, with 15% to 20% in the top ten. Each patient's relapse followed autologous stem cell transplantation, and brentuximab vedotin exposure varied. The material was peripheral blood mononuclear cells (PBMCs), obtained before the second cycle of nivolumab. The source is a human donor with classical Hodgkin lymphoma.

V usage is TRBV19 and J usage is TRBJ1-5, with 12 bases that match TRBD1. The CDR3 is 16 amino acids. The V gene end was trimmed by 2 bases and the J gene end by 6 bases; junction bases not matched to a gene: 5. From germline, CDR1 is LNHDA and CDR2 SQIVND (reference sequence). CDR3 protein: CASSILGTGGGQPQHF. DNA of the CDR3: TGTGCCAGTAGTATACTCGGGACAGGGGGCGGTCAGCCCCAGCATTTT.

The chain has TRBV27 and TRBJ2-2, with 11 bases matching TRBD2. Germline V gene lookup returns CDR1 MNHEY and CDR2 SMNVEV (reference sequence). The CDR3 sequence is 15 residues long. Trimming removed 5 bases from V and 5 bases from J; junction bases left unmatched: 4. CDR3 coding DNA: TGTGCCAGCAGTACGCTAGCGGGAGGAACCGGGGAGCTGTTTTTT. It codes for CASSTLAGGTGELFF.

The CDR3 protein is CASRKGVYGTQYF. The CDR3 nucleotides read TGTGCCAGCCGGAAAGGGGTTTACGGGACCCAGTACTTC. V is TRBV6-5 and J is TRBJ2-5; D perhaps matches TRBD1 (5 bases). Trimming left V 8 bases short and J 7 bases short, with 17 bases between. This CDR3 is built from 13 residues. The germline V gene has CDR1 MNHEY and CDR2 SVGAGI.

The table lists this clone with a few counts. The CDR3 nucleotides are TGTGCCAGCAGTGGGCCCCAGGAGGGGGTAGACGGCTACACCTTC. It specifies CASSGPQEGVDGYTF. The gene calls are TRBV6-1 and TRBJ1-2; maybe TRBD1 (6 bases). The CDR3 has 15 residues. The V end lost 4 bases, the J end lost 8 bases, and 20 bases lay between the germline ends. Germline CDR1 and CDR2: MNHNS and SASEGT.

The rearrangement joins TRBV19 to TRBJ1-2; the D is unclear. The germline V gene has CDR1 LNHDA and CDR2 SQIVND (reference sequence). The CDR3 extends over 14 amino acids. Trimming pared 5 bases from V and 1 base from J, leaving 11 bases between. The CDR3 reads CASSGQSYNYGYTF. CDR3 coding DNA: TGTGCCAGTAGTGGGCAGAGTTATAACTATGGCTACACCTTC. Full variable domain (remainder filled in from reference TRBV19 and TRBJ1-2): DGGITQSPKYLFRKEGQNVTLSCEQNLNHDAMYWYRQDPGQGLRLIYYSQIVNDFQKGDIAEGYSVSREKKESFPLTVTSAQKNPTAFYLCASSGQSYNYGYTFGSGTRLTVV.

The genes are TRBV6-1 and TRBJ2-1; D is perhaps TRBD1 or TRBD2 (6 bases each). The CDR3 has 15 residues. The germline CDR1 and CDR2 sequences are MNHNS and SASEGT. V gave up 6 bases and J gave up 5 bases, with 17 bases separating them. CDR3 DNA: TGTGCCAGCAGCGCCGGGGGCGGCAGGCACAATGAGCAGTTCTTC. Protein product: CASSAGGGRHNEQFF.

The rearrangement links TRBV19 to TRBJ2-4; no definite D call. Germline V lookup: CDR1 LNHDA, CDR2 SQIVND (reference sequence). The germline V and J ends were trimmed by 5 bases and 0 bases, with 11 bases remaining between them. CDR3 size: 15 residues. CDR3 loop: CASSSAGLAKNIQYF. The CDR3, as DNA: TGTGCCAGTAGTTCAGCCGGTCTAGCCAAAAACATTCAGTACTTC.

This chain joins TRBV7-9 and TRBJ1-5, with D hard to call. This CDR3 region has 15 residues. V shed 1 base and J shed 10 bases, with 17 bases lying between them. From germline, CDR1 is SEHNR and CDR2 FQNEAQ (reference sequence). CDR3 DNA: TGTGCCAGCAGCTTAGGGGTGTCGGGGTTGGGACCCCAGCATTTT. This encodes CASSLGVSGLGPQHF.

V gene TRBV12-2 combines with J gene TRBJ2-2; TRBD2, the table's D call, was not compared with the DNA. TRBV12-2 is recorded as a pseudogene. This CDR3 region has 20 residues. CDR3 nucleotides: TGTGCAAGTCGCTCCTCTCGGACTAAGAACGAAGGAAGTGACACCGGGGAGCTGTTTTTT. This sequence encodes CASRSSRTKNEGSDTGELFF.

CDR3 sequence reads: CASRTRARSNEQFF. Written as DNA, the CDR3 is TGTGCCAGCAGGACCAGGGCGCGGAGCAATGAGCAGTTCTTC. V gene TRBV28 combines with J gene TRBJ2-1; D is perhaps TRBD1 (5 bases). Germline V gene sequence: CDR1 MDHEN, CDR2 SYDVKM. Trimming took off 6 bases at V and 6 bases at J, with 15 bases between the two ends. There are 14 residues in the CDR3.

The V gene is TRBV28, the J gene TRBJ1-6, with 9 nucleotides matching TRBD1. The CDR3 covers 14 residues. Germline values: CDR1 MDHEN, CDR2 SYDVKM. Trimming removed 3 bases from V and 10 bases from J; junction bases left unmatched: 4. Here the CDR3 reads CASSFGQGKSPLHF. In nucleotides, the CDR3 is TGTGCCAGCAGTTTTGGACAGGGGAAGTCACCCCTCCACTTT.

V and J are TRBV7-6 and TRBJ2-7; 8 bases agree with TRBD1. This CDR3 comprises 14 residues. The germline V gene has CDR1 SGHVS and CDR2 FNYEAQ. V lost 6 bases, J lost 3 bases, and 7 bases stayed unmatched. The CDR3 bases are TGTGCCAGCAGTTATGGGACAGGAAACTACGAGCAGTACTTC. Protein: CASSYGTGNYEQYF.

The chain carries TRBV10-1 and TRBJ2-1; TRBD2 matches at 7 bases. V gave up 0 bases and J gave up 4 bases; unmatched junction bases: 3. Germline V gene sequence: CDR1 WNHNN, CDR2 SYGVQD (reference sequence). CDR3 length equals 15 residues. As DNA, the CDR3 is TGCGCCAGCAGTGAGTCTCGCGGGAGATACAATGAGCAGTTCTTC. It is translated as CASSESRGRYNEQFF.

V gene TRBV5-1 combines with J gene TRBJ1-1; D call uncertain. The CDR3 contains 15 residues. CDR1 and CDR2 from the germline V gene are SGHRS and YFSETQ. The V end lost 0 bases, the J end lost 3 bases, and 12 bases lay between the germline ends. CDR3 loop: CASSLAGSLDTEAFF. The CDR3 DNA reads as TGCGCCAGCAGCTTGGCGGGTTCCCTCGACACTGAAGCTTTCTTT.

The sample holds one count of this clone. The rearrangement joins TRBV7-8 to TRBJ2-2; D possibly corresponds to TRBD2 (6 bases). Trimming pared 4 bases from V and 5 bases from J, leaving 20 bases between. This CDR3 has 17 amino acids. CDR1 is SGHVS and CDR2 is FQNEAQ in the germline V gene. The CDR3 protein is CASSSPRGGAQTGELFF. CDR3 nucleotide sequence: TGTGCCAGCAGCTCTCCTAGGGGCGGGGCTCAGACCGGGGAGCTGTTTTTT. The whole variable domain, filled in from reference TRBV7-8 and TRBJ2-2, reads GAGVSQSPRYKVAKRGQDVALRCDPISGHVSLFWYQQALGQGPEFLTYFQNEAQLDKSGLPSDRFFAERPEGSVSTLKIQRTQQEDSAVYLCASSSPRGGAQTGELFFGEGSRLTVL.

V usage is TRBV30 and J usage is TRBJ1-3; no reliable D call. V lost 0 bases and J 4 bases, leaving 7 bases between the germline ends. CDR1 GTSNPN and CDR2 SVGIG come from the germline V gene (reference sequence). This CDR3 contains 13 residues. Written as DNA, the CDR3 is TGTGCCTGGAGTGTAAATGGAGGAAACACCATATATTTT. It translates to CAWSVNGGNTIYF.

This clone came up once. The chain is built from TRBV27 and TRBJ2-5; D call uncertain. This CDR3 is built from 12 residues. V lost 4 bases to trimming and J lost 0 bases, with 3 bases between them. Germline V gene lookup returns CDR1 MNHEY and CDR2 SMNVEV (reference sequence). The DNA for the CDR3 is TGTGCCAGCAGTTCAAACCAAGAGACCCAGTACTTC. Protein sequence: CASSSNQETQYF.

The chain employs TRBV2 and TRBJ1-2; D gene uncertain. CDR1 and CDR2 from the germline V gene are SNHLY and FYNNEI. This CDR3 has 13 amino acids. The ends were cut back, 1 base at V and 3 bases at J, with 6 bases in the middle. The CDR3 loop is CASSEGNYYGYTF. The CDR3, as DNA: TGTGCCAGCAGTGAAGGGAACTACTATGGCTACACCTTC.

This chain connects TRBV18 to TRBJ2-5, with D unresolved. Trimming left V 2 bases short and J 7 bases short, with 11 bases between. This CDR3 contains 13 residues. CDR1 and CDR2 from the germline V gene are KGHSH and LQKENI. As DNA, the CDR3 is TGTGCCAGCTCACCAATGCCGGGTGGGACCCAGTACTTC. As protein: CASSPMPGGTQYF. Combining the CDR3 with reference TRBV18 and TRBJ2-5 gives the whole variable domain NAGVMQNPRHLVRRRGQEARLRCSPMKGHSHVYWYRQLPEEGLKFMVYLQKENIIDESGMPKERFSAEFPKEGPSILRIQQVVRGDSAAYFCASSPMPGGTQYFGPGTRLLVL.

This chain connects TRBV19 to TRBJ2-1, with 7 bases matching TRBD2. The CDR3 runs to 16 residues. V trimming: 3 bases; J trimming: 0 bases; junction bases outside the gene matches: 5. Germline CDR1 reads LNHDA; CDR2 reads SQIVND (reference sequence). CDR3 DNA: TGTGCCAGTAGTATTGAAGGGACTATCTCCTACAATGAGCAGTTCTTC. This translates into CASSIEGTISYNEQFF.

This chain joins TRBV5-1 and TRBJ1-3; 9 bases are shared with TRBD1. The junction had 3 bases not matched to a gene; V was cut back by 0 bases and J by 5 bases. The V gene's germline CDR1 is SGHRS and CDR2 YFSETQ. CDR3 length: 15 residues. CDR3 loop: CASSLGTGDRNTIYF. CDR3 sequence (DNA): TGCGCCAGCAGCTTGGGGACAGGGGATAGAAACACCATATATTTT.

The V and J genes are TRBV7-9 and TRBJ1-2; D is ambiguous. The CDR3 covers 14 residues. V was shortened by 5 bases and J by 0 bases, with 10 bases between the two germline ends. Germline-derived CDR1 and CDR2 are SEHNR and FQNEAQ (reference sequence). The CDR3 is CASSTGVANYGYTF. CDR3 in DNA: TGTGCCAGCAGCACCGGGGTAGCTAACTATGGCTACACCTTC.

As concerns this clone: Other DNA sequences in this specimen translate into the identical CDR3. This sequence joins TRBV5-1 and TRBJ1-2, with 9 positions matching TRBD1. Per the germline V gene, CDR1 is SGHRS and CDR2 is YFSETQ. CDR3 length: 15 amino acids. V lost 4 bases and J lost 3; bases outside the gene matches: 7. The CDR3 loop is CASSPGGTGYYGYTF. CDR3 in DNA: TGCGCCAGCAGCCCGGGGGGGACAGGGTACTATGGCTACACCTTC.

The rearrangement joins TRBV5-5 to TRBJ2-3; 7 bases are shared with TRBD1. This CDR3 has 17 amino acids. The V segment lost 3 bases and the J segment 0 bases; nucleotides outside the gene matches: 10. The germline V gene encodes CDR1 SGHKS and CDR2 YYEKEE (reference sequence). This CDR3 reads CASSSRPGQTSTDTQYF. The DNA for the CDR3 is TGTGCCAGCAGCTCGAGACCGGGACAGACTAGCACAGATACGCAGTATTTT.

The rearrangement links TRBV30 to TRBJ1-3; D remains unclear. The CDR3 spans 13 residues. V lost 0 bases and J 3 bases, leaving 6 bases between the germline ends. Germline V gene data show CDR1 as GTSNPN and CDR2 as SVGIG (reference sequence). CDR3 coding DNA: TGTGCCTGGAGTGTACCATTTGGAAACACCATATATTTT. Protein: CAWSVPFGNTIYF. The full variable domain, in which reference TRBV30 and TRBJ1-3 provide the parts outside the CDR3, is SQTIHQWPATLVQPVGSPLSLECTVEGTSNPNLYWYRQAAGRGLQLLFYSVGIGQISSEVPQNLSASRPQDRQFILSSKKLLLSDSGFYLCAWSVPFGNTIYFGEGSWLTVV.

This chain connects TRBV19 to TRBJ2-1; no definite D call. This CDR3 spans 14 amino acids. Germline V CDR1 and CDR2: LNHDA, SQIVND (reference sequence). Trimming pared 8 bases from V and 6 bases from J, leaving 17 bases between. The CDR3 region is CASLGKAMRNEQFF. The CDR3, as DNA: TGTGCCAGTCTAGGAAAAGCCATGCGCAATGAGCAGTTCTTC.